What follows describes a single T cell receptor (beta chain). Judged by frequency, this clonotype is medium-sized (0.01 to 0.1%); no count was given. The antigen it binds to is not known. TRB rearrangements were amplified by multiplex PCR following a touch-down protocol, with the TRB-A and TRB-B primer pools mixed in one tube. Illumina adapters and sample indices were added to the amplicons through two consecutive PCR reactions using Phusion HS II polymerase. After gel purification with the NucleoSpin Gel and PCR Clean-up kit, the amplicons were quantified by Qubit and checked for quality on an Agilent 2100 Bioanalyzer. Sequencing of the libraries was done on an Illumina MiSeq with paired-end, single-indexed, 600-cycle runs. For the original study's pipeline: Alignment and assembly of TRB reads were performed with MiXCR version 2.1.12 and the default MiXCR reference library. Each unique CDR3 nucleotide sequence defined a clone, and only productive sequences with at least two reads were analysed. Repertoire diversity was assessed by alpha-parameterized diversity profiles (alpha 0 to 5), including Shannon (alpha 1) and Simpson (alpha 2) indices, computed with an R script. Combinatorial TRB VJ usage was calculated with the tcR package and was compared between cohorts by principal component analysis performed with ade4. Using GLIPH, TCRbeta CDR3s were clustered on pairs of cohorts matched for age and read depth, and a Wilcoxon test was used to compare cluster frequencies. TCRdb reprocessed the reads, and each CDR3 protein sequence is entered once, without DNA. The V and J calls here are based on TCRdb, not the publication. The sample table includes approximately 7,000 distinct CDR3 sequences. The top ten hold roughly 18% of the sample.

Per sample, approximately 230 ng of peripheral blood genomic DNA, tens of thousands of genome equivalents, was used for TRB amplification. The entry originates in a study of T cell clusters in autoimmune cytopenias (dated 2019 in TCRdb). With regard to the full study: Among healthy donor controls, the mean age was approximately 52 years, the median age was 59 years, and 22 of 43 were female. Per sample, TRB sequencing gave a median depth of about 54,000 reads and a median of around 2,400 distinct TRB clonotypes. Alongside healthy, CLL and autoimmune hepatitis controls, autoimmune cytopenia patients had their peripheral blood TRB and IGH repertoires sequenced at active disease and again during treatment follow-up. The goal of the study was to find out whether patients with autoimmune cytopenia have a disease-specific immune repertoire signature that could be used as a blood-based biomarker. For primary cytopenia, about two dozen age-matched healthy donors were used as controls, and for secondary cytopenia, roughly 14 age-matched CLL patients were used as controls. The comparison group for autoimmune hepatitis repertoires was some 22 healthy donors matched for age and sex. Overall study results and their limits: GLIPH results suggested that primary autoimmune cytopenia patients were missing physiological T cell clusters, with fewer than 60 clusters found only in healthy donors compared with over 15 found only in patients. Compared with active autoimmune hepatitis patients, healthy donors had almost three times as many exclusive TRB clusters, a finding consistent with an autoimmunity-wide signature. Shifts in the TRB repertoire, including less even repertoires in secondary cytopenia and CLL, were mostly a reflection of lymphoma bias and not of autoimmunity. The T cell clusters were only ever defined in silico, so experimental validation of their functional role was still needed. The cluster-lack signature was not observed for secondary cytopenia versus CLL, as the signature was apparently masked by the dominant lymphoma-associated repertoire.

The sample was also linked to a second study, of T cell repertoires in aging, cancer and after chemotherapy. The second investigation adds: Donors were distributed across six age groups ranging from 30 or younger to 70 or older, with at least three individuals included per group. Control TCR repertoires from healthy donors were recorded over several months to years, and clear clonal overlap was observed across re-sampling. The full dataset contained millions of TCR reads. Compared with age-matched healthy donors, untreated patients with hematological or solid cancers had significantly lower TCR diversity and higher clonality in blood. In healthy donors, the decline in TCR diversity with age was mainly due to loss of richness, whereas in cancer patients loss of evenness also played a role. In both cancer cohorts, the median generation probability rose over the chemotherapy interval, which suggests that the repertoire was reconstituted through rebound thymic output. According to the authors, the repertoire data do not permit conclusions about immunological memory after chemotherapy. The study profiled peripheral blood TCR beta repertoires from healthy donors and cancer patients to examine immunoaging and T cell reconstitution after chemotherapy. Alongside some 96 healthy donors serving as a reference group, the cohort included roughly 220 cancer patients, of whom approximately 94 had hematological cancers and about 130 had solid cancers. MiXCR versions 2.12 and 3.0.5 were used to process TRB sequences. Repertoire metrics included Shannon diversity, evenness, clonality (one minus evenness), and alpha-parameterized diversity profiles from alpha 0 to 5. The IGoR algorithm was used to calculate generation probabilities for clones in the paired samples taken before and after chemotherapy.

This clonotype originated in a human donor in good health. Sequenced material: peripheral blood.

The CDR3 sequence is CASSQDRVPSYEQYF. The V gene is TRBV4-3 and the J gene is TRBJ2-7; TCRdb's D call of TRBD2 is untestable without DNA. The germline V gene encodes CDR1 LGHNA and CDR2 YSLEER. The CDR3 spans 15 residues, from the cysteine through the phenylalanine. The record lacks a DNA sequence.